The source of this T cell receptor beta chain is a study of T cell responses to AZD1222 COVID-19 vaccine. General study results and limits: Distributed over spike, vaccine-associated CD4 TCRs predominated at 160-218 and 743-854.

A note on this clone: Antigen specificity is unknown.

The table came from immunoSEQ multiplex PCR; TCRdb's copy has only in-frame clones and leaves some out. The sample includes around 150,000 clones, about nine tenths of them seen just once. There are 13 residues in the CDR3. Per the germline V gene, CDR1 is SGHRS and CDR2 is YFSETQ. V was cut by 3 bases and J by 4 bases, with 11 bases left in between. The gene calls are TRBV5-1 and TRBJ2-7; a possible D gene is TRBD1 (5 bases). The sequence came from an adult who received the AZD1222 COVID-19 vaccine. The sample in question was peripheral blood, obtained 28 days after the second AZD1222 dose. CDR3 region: CASSSDTLYEQYF. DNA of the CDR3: TGCGCCAGCAGCTCGGACACATTATACGAGCAGTACTTC.